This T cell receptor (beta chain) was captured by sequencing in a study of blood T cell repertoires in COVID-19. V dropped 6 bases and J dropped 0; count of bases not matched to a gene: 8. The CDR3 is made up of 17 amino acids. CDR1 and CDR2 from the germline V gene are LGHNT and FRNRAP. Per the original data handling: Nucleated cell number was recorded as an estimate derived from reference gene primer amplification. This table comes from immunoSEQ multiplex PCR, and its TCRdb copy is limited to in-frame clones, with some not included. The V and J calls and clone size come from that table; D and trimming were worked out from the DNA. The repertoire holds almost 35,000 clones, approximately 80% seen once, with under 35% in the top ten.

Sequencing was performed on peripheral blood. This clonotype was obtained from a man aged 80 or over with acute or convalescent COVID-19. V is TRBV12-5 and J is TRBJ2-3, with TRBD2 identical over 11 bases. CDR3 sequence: CASGFYSGGASTDTQYF. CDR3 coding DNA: TGTGCTAGTGGCTTCTATAGCGGGGGGGCTAGCACAGATACGCAGTATTTT.